The rows below give T cell receptor beta chains drawn from one sample of a study of shared clonotypes between healthy human individuals. The assay was immunoSEQ multiplex PCR, and TCRdb's table has in-frame clones only and misses some. Of roughly 500,000 clones listed, approximately 95% are singletons. Sequenced material: naive CD4+ T cells sorted from blood. The receptors stem from a woman aged 30 to 39 in good health. Both conserved end residues are part of each CDR3. Each record gives: D gene, clone size, J gene, V gene, CDR3 DNA, CDR3 protein. The D gene is left open where the match is weak. Size is omitted from some rows. Given values are once, few, many or a class for expanded clones.

D: TRBD2; size: .; J: TRBJ2-7; V: TRBV9; DNA: TGTGCCAGCAGCCCGGGACTAGCGGAACTCATATACGAGCAGTACTTC; CDR3: CASSPGLAELIYEQYF
D: .; size: .; J: TRBJ2-7; V: TRBV28; DNA: TGTGCCAGCAGTGAAGAGCCCTTTTTCCTCGAGCAGTACTTC; CDR3: CASSEEPFFLEQYF
D: TRBD1; size: .; J: TRBJ1-2; V: TRBV28; DNA: TGTGCCAGCAGCAGAACAGGGGGCAGCTATGGCTACACCTTC; CDR3: CASSRTGGSYGYTF
D: .; size: .; J: TRBJ1-5; V: TRBV19; DNA: TGTGCCAGTAAACTGGGAGGAACCAATCAGCCCCAGCATTTT; CDR3: CASKLGGTNQPQHF
D: .; size: .; J: TRBJ2-7; V: TRBV6-1; DNA: TGTGCCAGCAGTGAAGTGGTCGGGAGTTCCTACGAGCAGTACTTC; CDR3: CASSEVVGSSYEQYF
D: .; size: .; J: TRBJ1-4; V: TRBV7-2; DNA: TGTGCCAGCAGCCGCGATGGGGGGGGCGATGAAAAACTGTTTTTT; CDR3: CASSRDGGGDEKLFF
D: TRBD2; size: .; J: TRBJ2-7; V: TRBV11-2; DNA: TGTGCCAGCAGCGTCGGACTAGCGGGTCCCTACGAGCAGTACTTC; CDR3: CASSVGLAGPYEQYF
D: TRBD2; size: .; J: TRBJ2-3; V: TRBV18; DNA: TGTGCCACCTTAATCGGGACTAGTGACACAGATACGCAGTATTTT; CDR3: CATLIGTSDTDTQYF
D: TRBD1; size: .; J: TRBJ2-7; V: TRBV28; DNA: TGTGCCAGCAGTCCCACCCGGGACAGGGGTAAGCAGTACTTC; CDR3: CASSPTRDRGKQYF
D: TRBD2; size: .; J: TRBJ2-2; V: TRBV11-2; DNA: TGTGCCAGCAGCCGACTAGCGGGAGGAGCCGGGGAGCTGTTTTTT; CDR3: CASSRLAGGAGELFF
D: .; size: .; J: TRBJ1-5; V: TRBV10-3; DNA: TGTGCCATCAGTGAACCGGGGCCTATCAATCAGCCCCAGCATTTT; CDR3: CAISEPGPINQPQHF
D: .; size: .; J: TRBJ2-1; V: TRBV5-4; DNA: TGTGCCAGCCGGCGTGGGTCGGGAACATCCTACAATGAGCAGTTCTTC; CDR3: CASRRGSGTSYNEQFF
D: TRBD1; size: .; J: TRBJ2-1; V: TRBV7-9; DNA: TGTGCCAGCAGGAAGTCAGAACAGGGGTTCGGTGAGCAGTTCTTC; CDR3: CASRKSEQGFGEQFF
D: TRBD1; size: .; J: TRBJ1-2; V: TRBV28; DNA: TGTGCCAGCAGTCTAGGACAGGATAACTATGGCTACACCTTC; CDR3: CASSLGQDNYGYTF
D: .; size: .; J: TRBJ1-1; V: TRBV28; DNA: TGTGCCAGCAGCCTAGTATCTCGGGGGACTGAAGCTTTCTTT; CDR3: CASSLVSRGTEAFF
D: TRBD1; size: .; J: TRBJ1-5; V: TRBV6-4; DNA: TGTGCCAGCAGTGACTGGGGACAGGGCAGCAATCAGCCCCAGCATTTT; CDR3: CASSDWGQGSNQPQHF
D: TRBD2; size: .; J: TRBJ2-7; V: TRBV28; DNA: TGTGCCAGCAGTTTATGGGGGACTAGCGGAGTCTACGAGCAGTACTTC; CDR3: CASSLWGTSGVYEQYF
D: TRBD1; size: .; J: TRBJ2-7; V: TRBV6-9; DNA: TGTGCCAGAGATGGACAGGGGAGGGACGAGCAGTACTTC; CDR3: CARDGQGRDEQYF
D: TRBD1; size: .; J: TRBJ2-7; V: TRBV6-6; DNA: TGTGCCAGCAGAAGGACAGGGGGCTTCGAGCAGTACTTC; CDR3: CASRRTGGFEQYF
D: .; size: .; J: TRBJ1-5; V: TRBV28; DNA: TGTGCCAGCAGTTTAACTTATAGCAATCAGCCCCAGCATTTT; CDR3: CASSLTYSNQPQHF
D: .; size: .; J: TRBJ2-5; V: TRBV5-1; DNA: TGCGCCAGCAGCTCTACTAGTACGGAGACCCAGTACTTC; CDR3: CASSSTSTETQYF
D: TRBD1; size: .; J: TRBJ2-7; V: TRBV5-1; DNA: TGCGCCAGCAGCTGGGACAGGGGGTATTACGAGCAGTACTTC; CDR3: CASSWDRGYYEQYF
D: .; size: once; J: TRBJ1-2; V: TRBV7-2; DNA: TGTGCCATACAGGATCGGGCTAGAGCTAACTATGGCTACACCTTC; CDR3: CAIQDRARANYGYTF
D: .; size: .; J: TRBJ1-2; V: TRBV7-6; DNA: TGTGCCAGCAGCCTACAGGGTTATGGCTACACCTTC; CDR3: CASSLQGYGYTF
D: TRBD1; size: .; J: TRBJ2-1; V: TRBV5-1; DNA: TGCGCCAGCAGCTTGACGGGGGACAGGGTCATCAGTGAGCAGTTCTTC; CDR3: CASSLTGDRVISEQFF
D: TRBD2; size: .; J: TRBJ2-1; V: TRBV18; DNA: TGTGCCAGCTCACCAGGGACTACCCATAATGAGCAGTTCTTC; CDR3: CASSPGTTHNEQFF
D: .; size: .; J: TRBJ2-3; V: TRBV6-1; DNA: TGTGCCAGCAGTGAACGGCCCGGGTCAGGGCAGTATTTT; CDR3: CASSERPGSGQYF
D: .; size: .; J: TRBJ2-3; V: TRBV7-6; DNA: TGTGCCAGCAGCTTAGCCCCAGGGGAAGATACGCAGTATTTT; CDR3: CASSLAPGEDTQYF
D: TRBD2; size: .; J: TRBJ2-4; V: TRBV5-4; DNA: TGTGCCAGCAGCTTGGGTGGGACTAGCACCCTAGCCAAAAACATTCAGTACTTC; CDR3: CASSLGGTSTLAKNIQYF
D: .; size: .; J: TRBJ2-1; V: TRBV19; DNA: TGTGCCAGTAGTAACCCCTGGCGGGATAAGTCCTACAATGAGCAGTTCTTC; CDR3: CASSNPWRDKSYNEQFF
D: .; size: .; J: TRBJ2-2; V: TRBV6-5; DNA: TGTGCCAGCAGAACCCCTCGTGGAGGGGTCGGGGAGCTGTTTTTT; CDR3: CASRTPRGGVGELFF
D: .; size: .; J: TRBJ1-2; V: TRBV2; DNA: TGTGCCAGGGTGGGGACGGGAAGCTATGGCTACACCTTC; CDR3: CARVGTGSYGYTF
D: .; size: .; J: TRBJ2-2; V: TRBV2; DNA: TGTGCCAGCAGTGAGGCCGGGACATTGAACACCGGGGAGCTGTTTTTT; CDR3: CASSEAGTLNTGELFF
D: .; size: .; J: TRBJ1-1; V: TRBV5-5; DNA: TGTGCCAGCAGCCCATCAGCGCTACCGAACACTGAAGCTTTCTTT; CDR3: CASSPSALPNTEAFF
D: .; size: .; J: TRBJ1-1; V: TRBV7-8; DNA: TGTGCCAGCAGCTCGCGGATAGGCACTGAAGCTTTCTTT; CDR3: CASSSRIGTEAFF
D: TRBD2; size: .; J: TRBJ2-7; V: TRBV6-1; DNA: TGTGCCATCGGACTAGCGGGAGTCGGCTACGAGCAGTACTTC; CDR3: CAIGLAGVGYEQYF
D: .; size: .; J: TRBJ2-5; V: TRBV6-5; DNA: TGTGCCAGCAGAACATCCGGGACTCTCCAAGAGACCCAGTACTTC; CDR3: CASRTSGTLQETQYF
D: .; size: .; J: TRBJ1-4; V: TRBV28; DNA: TGTGCCAGCAGTTGGACGGCCAGTTCTGAAAAACTGTTTTTT; CDR3: CASSWTASSEKLFF
D: TRBD2; size: .; J: TRBJ2-1; V: TRBV5-1; DNA: TGCGCCAGCAGCATGGGACTAGCGGGAGTCAATGAGCAGTTCTTC; CDR3: CASSMGLAGVNEQFF
D: TRBD1; size: .; J: TRBJ2-7; V: TRBV5-5; DNA: TGTGCCAGCAGCCGAAGGACCGGGACAGCCTCCTACGAGCAGTACTTC; CDR3: CASSRRTGTASYEQYF
D: .; size: .; J: TRBJ1-2; V: TRBV5-1; DNA: TGCGCCAGCAGCTTGGCCCCGGGAGTCGGGATTGGTGGCTACACCTTC; CDR3: CASSLAPGVGIGGYTF
D: .; size: .; J: TRBJ2-7; V: TRBV5-5; DNA: TGTGCCAGCAGCGCCGGGACTGGAACCTACGAGCAGTACTTC; CDR3: CASSAGTGTYEQYF
D: .; size: .; J: TRBJ2-2; V: TRBV18; DNA: TGTGCCAGCTCGTGGCGGGACACAAGGAACACCGGGGAGCTGTTTTTT; CDR3: CASSWRDTRNTGELFF
D: .; size: .; J: TRBJ2-7; V: TRBV7-2; DNA: TGTGCCAGCAGCTTAGCCAATTCCTACGAGCAGTACTTC; CDR3: CASSLANSYEQYF
D: .; size: .; J: TRBJ2-5; V: TRBV28; DNA: TGTGCCAGCAGTCTCAATGACGGACAAAAGTACCAAGAGACCCAGTACTTC; CDR3: CASSLNDGQKYQETQYF
D: .; size: .; J: TRBJ1-1; V: TRBV15; DNA: TGTGCCACCAGCAGAGGTGGGGTGAGCACTGAAGCTTTCTTT; CDR3: CATSRGGVSTEAFF
D: .; size: .; J: TRBJ2-7; V: TRBV5-4; DNA: TGTGCCAGCAGCTTGTCCGTGACTAGCTCCTACGAGCAGTACTTC; CDR3: CASSLSVTSSYEQYF
D: .; size: .; J: TRBJ2-7; V: TRBV29-1; DNA: TGCAGCGTTGAAGGCGCGGACCTTCTCCGCGAGCAGTACTTC; CDR3: CSVEGADLLREQYF
D: .; size: .; J: TRBJ2-3; V: TRBV5-1; DNA: TGCGCCAGCAGCTTGGTCAGGGCTGGTAGCACAGATACGCAGTATTTT; CDR3: CASSLVRAGSTDTQYF
D: .; size: .; J: TRBJ2-7; V: TRBV7-9; DNA: TGTGCCAGCAGCCCACGAATGAGCGGGCCTAGCGACGAGCAGTACTTC; CDR3: CASSPRMSGPSDEQYF
D: .; size: .; J: TRBJ2-4; V: TRBV9; DNA: TGTGCCAGCAGCGTAGGGGCCGGAGGGCCGGCCAAAAACATTCAGTACTTC; CDR3: CASSVGAGGPAKNIQYF
D: TRBD2; size: .; J: TRBJ2-1; V: TRBV11-2; DNA: TGTGCCAGCAGGGGACTAGCGGGAAGACAGGGTGAGCAGTTCTTC; CDR3: CASRGLAGRQGEQFF
D: .; size: .; J: TRBJ1-4; V: TRBV7-9; DNA: TGTGCCAGCAGCTTAGACGGGGGTCTTGCAACTAATGAAAAACTGTTTTTT; CDR3: CASSLDGGLATNEKLFF